This TCR beta chain was profiled in a study of T cell repertoires in cytomegalovirus infection. Turning to the study itself: CMV infection together with matching HLA type was indicated by public TCR beta signatures.

V was shortened by 3 bases and J by 0 bases, with 9 bases between the two germline ends. Germline CDR1 and CDR2: LNHDA and SQIVND (reference sequence). The CDR3 extends over 16 amino acids. Overall study results and limits: People with CMV and the relevant HLA were identified by cumulative public TCR beta family frequency. CMV-specific HLA-C-restricted TCR beta clonotypes dominated the ex vivo response.

TCRdb reprocessed the reads with MiXCR, giving one entry per CDR3 protein. Altogether just under 300,000 distinct CDR3 sequences are present, about 9.2% being singletons, with the ten largest covering less than 3%. A few counts support this clonotype. The target antigen is unknown. The sample taken for sequencing was PBMCs. The source of this sequence is a human donor in good health (CMV status not recorded). Some clones in this sample may be carry-over from other donors' samples. This chain joins TRBV19 and TRBJ1-6; D unresolved. CDR3 loop: CASSIRRSSYNSPLHF. CDR3 DNA sequence: TGTGCCAGTAGTATTAGGCGGAGCTCCTATAATTCACCCCTCCACTTT.